This TCR beta chain was documented in a study of OX40 agonist ivuxolimab in advanced cancers. Study at large: The patients received ivuxolimab by intravenous route every 2 weeks at 0.01 to 10 mg/kg. The study enrolled dose-escalation patients with hepatocellular carcinoma, melanoma, renal cell or head and neck cancer. Study outcomes and limitations: Certain nonresponders additionally had low normalized T-cell clonal expansion.

Baseline, cycle 4 day 1, and cycle 7 day 1 were the blood sampling points. Germline V gene data show CDR1 as SGHAT and CDR2 as FQNNGV. With 5 bases removed from V and 5 bases from J, the gap between germline ends came to 15 bases. CDR3 size: 14 residues. The method was immunoSEQ multiplex PCR; TCRdb's version includes in-frame clones alone and lacks a portion of them. The table lists under 30,000 clones, around 79% of them singletons. Worth noting for this clone: Its antigen is as yet unknown.

V and J are TRBV11-2 and TRBJ1-2; tentative D call: TRBD1 (6 bases). This clonotype originated in an adult with an advanced solid tumor such as melanoma, head and neck, liver or kidney cancer. Sequencing used CD4+ or CD8+ T cells sorted from blood, obtained in a trial of the OX40 agonist ivuxolimab. As DNA, the CDR3 is TGTGCCAGCAGCCCGGGGGGGCGACGGTATGGCTACACCTTC. It is translated as CASSPGGRRYGYTF.